This TCR beta chain came from a study of T cell responses to AZD1222 COVID-19 vaccine. Overall study findings and caveats: White British donors predominated, females outnumbered males, and clonal diversity was possibly underestimated. Seropositive AZD1222 recipients at baseline numbered only six or seven.

Assay: immunoSEQ multiplex PCR; the TCRdb copy retains only in-frame clones and omits some. The data hold 200,000 or so clones, with approximately 87% observed a single time. With regard to this clone: Its antigen is still unknown.

The sequence was collected from an adult in good health. Specimen: peripheral blood, collected on day 0 of MenACWY control vaccination.

The CDR3 spells CASSLAMNSGSSGELFF. As DNA, the CDR3 is TGTGCCAGCAGCTTAGCGATGAATAGCGGGAGTTCCGGGGAGCTGTTTTTT. The rearrangement uses TRBV7-9 and TRBJ2-2, with 9 bases fitting TRBD2. The germline V gene has CDR1 SEHNR and CDR2 FQNEAQ (reference sequence). The J segment lost 6 bases and the V segment lost 0 bases, leaving 8 bases of the junction unmatched. This CDR3 contains 17 residues.